This T cell receptor beta chain was identified in a study of blood T cells in healthy people across ages (dated by TCRdb to 2014 to 2015). Looking at the study overall: In model experiments, roughly one uniquely barcoded TCR beta cDNA molecule per two T cells was captured by template switching. The donors were split into four age groups: young (average around 15 years), middle-aged (over 35), aged (approximately 59) and long-lived (approximately 89). The study measured age-related changes in TCR beta repertoire diversity using deep sequencing normalized with unique cDNA molecular identifiers. The study analyzed two additional independent replicas of 1 million unique cDNA reads from the same blood draw for two donors, one aged 18 to 29 and one aged 80 or older.

Findings and caveats that apply to the study as a whole: Observed TCR beta diversity per million T cells fell roughly linearly with age, and a significant reduction was already apparent by age approximately 41. A strong correlation was found between observed TCR beta diversity and the percentage of naive T cells measured by flow cytometry. Compared with the aged group, the long-lived group had more naive CD4+ T cells, fewer expanded clones and increased TCR diversity, suggesting age selection. Since profiling was done on bulk unsorted PBMCs, naive and antigen-experienced compartments could not be conclusively compared. Because donor CMV infection status was unknown, age-related changes in expanded clonotypes were potentially confounded. Estimates of total diversity based on one million sequenced T cells were considered lower bounds and underestimates.

About this clonotype itself: Its antigen is not yet known. No quality values exist for individual bases; no much larger clone is one base distant.

Here V drops 3 bases and J drops 0 bases, and the junction holds 2 bases not matched to any gene. The CDR3 sequence holds 15 residues, the cysteine and phenylalanine included. Only the CDR3 DNA stays, 45 bases, in frame from base 1. In the germline V gene, CDR1 corresponds to WSHSY and CDR2 to SAAADI. The protocol used for the library was 5' RACE. Sequencing took place on an Illumina HiSeq 2500. A second PCR of roughly 7 to 11 cycles was performed with a sample-barcoded 5' primer and a J-beta primer mix. A template-switch 5' adaptor carrying 12 random nucleotides introduced a unique molecular identifier onto each TCR beta cDNA molecule. Each sample yielded at least 3 million CDR3-containing paired-end reads. The Mint cDNA synthesis kit, primed by a TRBC-specific oligonucleotide, was used to synthesize first-strand cDNA from all RNA. Following uracil-DNA glycosylase treatment, a first 18-cycle PCR with universal primers M1SS and BC2_uni_R was performed on all cDNA. Regarding the original processing steps: Each sample was normalized by randomly selecting 1 million high-quality reads, each carrying a distinct molecular identifier. Instead of being binned into consensus sequences, reads with shared molecular identifiers were discarded. MiTCR, run with a Q25 quality threshold and the strictest error-elimination algorithm, handled CDR3 identification, clonotype clustering and error correction. A nonparametric unseen species model using Euler transformation provided a lower-bound estimate of total TCR beta diversity. TCRdb cleaned the public reads at Q25 with fastp, built clones with MiXCR and kept in-frame beta chains. Duplicate CDR3 protein sequences are folded into a single record with the most common DNA and genes. The V and J calls, along with clone size, are taken from TCRdb and not from the paper's own processing. This sample has just under 550,000 distinct CDR3 sequences in its table, and more than 20% of those were observed once. In total, the top ten clones hold approximately 10% of the sample.

Donors were roughly 40 systemically healthy Caucasian individuals from Russia aged 6 to 90 years. Each donor gave 8 to 10 milliliters of peripheral blood, collected into EDTA-treated Vacutainer tubes. Ficoll-Paque density-gradient centrifugation was used to isolate PBMCs, with at least 7 million per sample. Trizol reagent was used to extract total RNA from the PBMCs, yielding at least 6 micrograms per sample. For every donor, an aliquot of PBMCs went through flow cytometry to measure the percentages of naive CD45RAhigh/CD27high T cells. These records were also assigned to another study, of T cells of mothers and their children. That second publication adds: Donors were nine systemically healthy Caucasian individuals: three mothers and their six children. cDNA synthesis used all of the extracted RNA, with approximately 1.4 ug of RNA in each 15 ul reaction. In the second PCR, the M1S primer introduced both the sample barcodes and 2-4 random nucleotides. Over 9.5 million TCR beta CDR3 reads were obtained for each mother, and approximately 2.9 million reads were obtained for each child. Thymic selection similarly shapes TCR recombination output in related and unrelated pairs, with minor effect from inherited differences. Normalized repertoire overlap was always slightly but never significantly higher in related than unrelated mother-child pairs. Persistent microchimeric T cell clones were not detected, at a sensitivity of approximately 100 clones per million clonotypes. The study used deep NGS to compare TCR beta repertoires of mothers and children, seeking features distinguishing related mother-child pairs from unrelated individuals. On average, the children were approximately 11 +/- 4 years old, while the mothers were about 37 +/- 4 years old. After adapter ligation was performed with NEBNext reagents, the libraries were sequenced on an Illumina HiSeq 2000 with 100+100 nt paired-end reads. Mother and child libraries were prepared a month apart and sequenced in separate runs to prevent cross-contamination. Between roughly 500,000 and 2,100,000 distinct TCR beta clonotypes were identified per donor. Naive TCR beta clonotypes were estimated from low-frequency clonotypes matched to each donor's FACS-determined naive share, without sorting.

Recombination connected TRBV10-2 to TRBJ2-4, with 7 junctional bases fitting TRBD2. Material for sequencing was blood. This TCR was sampled from a boy younger than 18 in good health. The bases are TGCGCCAGCAGTGAACTAGCGCTAGCCAAAAACATTCAGTACTTC. It is translated as CASSELALAKNIQYF.